This T cell receptor beta chain was identified during a study of CD8 T cells in ankylosing spondylitis. Using quantitative 5'-RACE with molecular barcodes, the authors made TCR beta libraries. TCRdb used MiXCR to reprocess the 5' RACE reads, holding one entry per CDR3 protein. This sample has a few hundred thousand distinct CDR3 sequences; about 20% occur once, and the top ten carry around 7.8%. Concerning this clonotype itself: Its matching antigen is unknown.

Deletions cut 4 bases from V and 2 bases from J, with 15 bases between. The CDR3 extends over 15 amino acids. The germline gives CDR1 SGHRS, CDR2 YFSETQ. Study findings and constraints: What seemed typical of ankylosing spondylitis blood was a TCR beta motif built from roughly 8 highly homologous variants. Relatively scarce in peripheral blood, disease-linked clones were CD8+.

The specimen sequenced was blood, either unsorted or a sorted T cell fraction (not recorded which). This chain joins TRBV5-1 and TRBJ2-5; D is undetermined. The clonotype comes from a male donor with ankylosing spondylitis or in good health (not recorded which). The CDR3 sequence is CASSPFNFKQETQYF. The CDR3 DNA follows: TGCGCCAGCAGCCCTTTTAATTTCAAGCAAGAGACCCAGTACTTC. The full variable domain, rest sourced from reference TRBV5-1 and TRBJ2-5, is KAGVTQTPRYLIKTRGQQVTLSCSPISGHRSVSWYQQTPGQGLQFLFEYFSETQRNKGNFPGRFSGRQFSNSRSEMNVSTLELGDSALYLCASSPFNFKQETQYFGPGTRLLVL.